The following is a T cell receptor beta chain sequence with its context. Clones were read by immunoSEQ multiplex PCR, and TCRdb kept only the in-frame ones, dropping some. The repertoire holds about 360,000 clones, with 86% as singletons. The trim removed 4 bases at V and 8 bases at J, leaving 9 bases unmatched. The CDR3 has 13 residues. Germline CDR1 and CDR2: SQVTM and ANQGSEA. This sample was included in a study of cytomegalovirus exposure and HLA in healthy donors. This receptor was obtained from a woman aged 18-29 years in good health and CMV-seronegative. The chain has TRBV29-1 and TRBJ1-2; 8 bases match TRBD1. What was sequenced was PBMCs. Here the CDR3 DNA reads TGCAGCGTTGGCGGGACAGGAACTATGGGCTACACCTTC. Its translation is CSVGGTGTMGYTF. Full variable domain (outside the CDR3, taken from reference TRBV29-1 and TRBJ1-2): SAVISQKPSRDICQRGTSLTIQCQVDSQVTMMFWYRQQPGQSLTLIATANQGSEATYESGFVIDKFPISRPNLTFSTLTVSNMSPEDSSIYLCSVGGTGTMGYTFGSGTRLTVV.